The TCR beta chain described here comes from a study of blood T cell repertoires in COVID-19. Looking at the study overall: Samples taken during acute and convalescent COVID-19 were collected in the United States, Italy and Spain.

Those enrolled, adults aged about 18 to 89 years, came from under 25 US areas. Those designated as exposed participants met a COVID-19 case within 2 weeks before study entry. In the original processing: Amplification of reference gene primers was used by the study to estimate nucleated cell counts. Profiled with immunoSEQ multiplex PCR; TCRdb holds only in-frame clones, not every one. Clone size and V and J calls were adopted from that table, with D and trimming inferred from the DNA. The table has 250,000 to 300,000 clones, about four fifths seen once. The CDR3 runs to 13 residues. Unmatched junction bases numbered 5, after V lost 3 bases and J lost 9 bases. Germline V gene data show CDR1 as SGHVS and CDR2 as FQNEAQ.

The J gene is TRBJ2-4, the V gene TRBV7-8; 7 bases line up with TRBD2. Sequencing was carried out using PBMCs or T cells enriched from blood (not recorded which). This receptor was obtained from a man between 35 and 55 years old who had been exposed to COVID-19. The DNA of the CDR3 is TGTGCCAGCAGCTTGGTCGGGGAGGGCATTCAGTACTTC. Its translation: CASSLVGEGIQYF.